This TCR beta chain came from a study of blood T cells in healthy people across ages. Germline assignment: CDR1 SGHTA and CDR2 FQGNSA. The ends lost 5 bases at V and 8 bases at J; junction bases unmatched: 5. The CDR3 is 15 residues long. Primed by a sample-barcoded 5' primer and a J-beta primer mix, a second PCR proceeded for 7 to 11 cycles. One entry per CDR3 protein, called by TCRdb with MiXCR from the 5' RACE reads. This sample has 500,000 to 650,000 distinct CDR3 sequences, with roughly a quarter found just once. Study-wide points: CMV status of donors was unknown, possibly confounding expanded clonotype changes.

As for this clonotype: What it recognizes is unknown.

Per individual sample, total RNA of at least 5 micrograms was extracted. Separately, the same data were catalogued under a study of T cells of mothers and their children. This second report adds: Mothers yielded over 9.5 million CDR3 reads, children some 3 million each.

The chain combines TRBV7-2 with TRBJ2-1; 14 bases map to TRBD2. The specimen was blood. The sequence was collected from a boy aged 2 to 10 in good health. In nucleotides, the CDR3 is TGTGCCAGCAGCAAGACTAGCGGGAGGGCCGATGAGCAGTTCTTC. It is translated as CASSKTSGRADEQFF. Full variable domain (missing parts from reference TRBV7-2 and TRBJ2-1): GAGVSQSPSNKVTEKGKDVELRCDPISGHTALYWYRQSLGQGLEFLIYFQGNSAPDKSGLPSDRFSAERTGGSVSTLTIQRTQQEDSAVYLCASSKTSGRADEQFFGPGTRLTVL.